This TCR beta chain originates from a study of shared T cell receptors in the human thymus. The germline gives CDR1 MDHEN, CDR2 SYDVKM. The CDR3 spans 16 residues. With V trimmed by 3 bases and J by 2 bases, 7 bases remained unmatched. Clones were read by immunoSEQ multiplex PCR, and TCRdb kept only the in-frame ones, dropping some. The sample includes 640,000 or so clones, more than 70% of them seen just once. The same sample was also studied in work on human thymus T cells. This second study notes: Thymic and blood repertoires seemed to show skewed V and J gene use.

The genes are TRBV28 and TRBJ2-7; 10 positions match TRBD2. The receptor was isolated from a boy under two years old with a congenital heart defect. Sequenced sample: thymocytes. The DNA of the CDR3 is TGTGCCAGCAGTTTCGGGCTAGCGGGAGAGCCCTACGAGCAGTACTTC. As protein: CASSFGLAGEPYEQYF.